A selection of T cell receptor beta chains follows, all from one sample in a study of OX40 agonist ivuxolimab in advanced cancers. Produced via immunoSEQ multiplex PCR; TCRdb's table is partial and in-frame only. Of approximately 68,000 clones listed, 88% are singletons. Source: CD4+ or CD8+ T cells sorted from blood, taken in a trial of the OX40 agonist ivuxolimab. Source of these receptors: an adult with an advanced solid tumor such as melanoma, head and neck, liver or kidney cancer. Each CDR3 is given with its conserved first and last residue. D genes are given only for firm matches.

>TRBJ2-4|TRBV6-1|TRBD1
CASSEWGGQGSGLRNIQYF
TGTGCCAGCAGTGAATGGGGCGGACAGGGCTCGGGGTTGAGAAACATTCAGTACTTC
>TRBJ1-5|TRBV7-6|-
CASSLAPHQPQHF
TGTGCCAGCAGCCTAGCTCCCCATCAGCCCCAGCATTTT
>TRBJ1-5|TRBV4-2|-
CASSQALYSNQPQHF
TGTGCCAGCAGCCAAGCGCTGTATAGCAATCAGCCCCAGCATTTT
>TRBJ1-2|TRBV28|-
CASSSSGNGGSDYGYTF
TGTGCCAGCAGTTCTTCAGGGAATGGAGGTAGTGACTATGGCTACACCTTC
>TRBJ1-5|TRBV6-5|-
CASSYRAGGNQPQHF
TGTGCCAGCAGTTACAGGGCCGGGGGCAATCAGCCCCAGCATTTT
>TRBJ1-2|TRBV19|-
CASTSEDTPRYGYTF
TGTGCCAGTACCTCAGAGGACACCCCCCGTTATGGCTACACCTTC
>TRBJ2-6|TRBV7-3|-
CASSDGAGPGANVLTF
TGTGCCAGCAGCGACGGTGCAGGCCCTGGGGCCAACGTCCTGACTTTC
>TRBJ1-4|TRBV7-6|-
CASSRLQGTNEKLFF
TGTGCCAGCAGCAGACTACAGGGCACTAATGAAAAACTGTTTTTT
>TRBJ2-5|TRBV9|TRBD1
CASSVTPGTGGTETQYF
TGTGCCAGCAGCGTTACACCTGGGACAGGGGGTACAGAGACCCAGTACTTC
>TRBJ2-3|TRBV9|-
CASSALGGTDTQYF
TGTGCCAGCAGCGCCCTAGGGGGTACAGATACGCAGTATTTT
>TRBJ2-3|TRBV7-9|TRBD2
CASSWSGGATDTQYF
TGTGCCAGCAGCTGGAGCGGGGGGGCAACAGATACGCAGTATTTT
>TRBJ2-4|TRBV6-4|-
CASRPLGVGTAKNIQYF
TGTGCCAGCAGACCCCTTGGGGTCGGGACGGCCAAAAACATTCAGTACTTC
>TRBJ2-3|TRBV27|-
CASSLSMGRDTDTQYF
TGTGCCAGCAGTTTATCGATGGGACGGGACACAGATACGCAGTATTTT
>TRBJ1-3|TRBV6-6|-
CASRVNSGNTIYF
TGTGCCAGCCGGGTAAACTCTGGAAACACCATATATTTT
>TRBJ2-1|TRBV28|-
CASSLSGREQFF
TGTGCCAGCAGTTTATCGGGGAGGGAGCAGTTCTTC
>TRBJ2-5|TRBV28|TRBD1
CASSFPLGQGGQETQYF
TGTGCCAGCAGTTTCCCACTCGGACAGGGGGGACAAGAGACCCAGTACTTC
>TRBJ1-1|TRBV19|-
CASSGRHRAGEAFF
TGTGCCAGTAGCGGTAGACACAGGGCGGGTGAAGCTTTCTTT
>TRBJ1-1|TRBV27|-
CASNRDRLNTEAFF
TGTGCCAGCAACAGAGACAGGCTGAACACTGAAGCTTTCTTT
>TRBJ2-2|TRBV6-1|-
CATRPPNTGELFF
TGTGCCACCAGACCGCCGAACACCGGGGAGCTGTTTTTT
>TRBJ1-2|TRBV6-1|TRBD1
CASSEGQGSNYGYTF
TGTGCCAGCAGCGAGGGACAGGGTTCTAACTATGGCTACACCTTC